This T cell receptor beta chain appears in the sequencing data of a study of shared clonotypes between healthy human individuals. V was clipped by 4 bases and J by 2 bases; unmatched bases: 10. Germline CDR1 is SGHDT and CDR2 is YYEEEE. This CDR3 comprises 16 residues. TCRdb's table, derived via immunoSEQ multiplex PCR, lists solely in-frame clones and lacks some. The table shows roughly 2.5 million clones, with 85% to 95% occurring only once. The source material was naive CD4+ T cells sorted from blood. Subset: CD45RA+ positively selected. This clonotype was sampled from a man younger than 30 in good health. The chain links TRBV5-6 to TRBJ2-7; TRBD1 matches 9 bases. CDR3 bases: TGTGCCAGCAGCCTACTTACAGGGGGCGCGGCCTACGAGCAGTACTTC. It yields the protein CASSLLTGGAAYEQYF.